A single sample is the source of the 4 T cell receptor beta chains below, sequenced in a study of blood T cell repertoires in COVID-19. Data came from immunoSEQ multiplex PCR; TCRdb stores just in-frame clones and leaves some out. Among about 98,000 clones listed, about four fifths were seen once. Input material: peripheral blood. The receptors were sampled from a man between 65 and 85 years old with acute or convalescent COVID-19.

As regards this clone: This may arise from a read error, as a much more abundant clone is one base away. This rearrangement joins TRBV7-9 to TRBJ1-5; no definite D call. Trimming took off 5 bases at V and 0 bases at J, with 5 bases between the two ends. CDR1 SEHNR and CDR2 FQNEAQ come from the germline V gene (reference sequence). The CDR3 extends over 13 amino acids. The chain's CDR3 is CASSRDSNQPQHF. DNA for the CDR3: TGTGCCAGCAGCCGGGATAGCAATCAGCCCCAGCATTTT.

The V and J genes are TRBV18 and TRBJ1-2, with D tentatively TRBD1 (5 bases). From germline, CDR1 is KGHSH and CDR2 LQKENI. V lost 3 bases to trimming and J lost 2 bases, with 22 bases between them. The length of the CDR3 is 18 residues. The CDR3 DNA reads TGTGCCAGCTCACCGTATCCGACAGCCCCAGAATCAAACTATGGCTACACCTTC. Protein sequence: CASSPYPTAPESNYGYTF.

The chain uses TRBV20-1 and TRBJ2-4, with 10 bases lining up with TRBD1. This CDR3 comprises 15 residues. Germline CDR1 reads DFQATT; CDR2 reads SNEGSKA (reference sequence). The ends lost 3 bases at V and 1 base at J; junction bases unmatched: 3. In nucleotides, the CDR3 is TGCAGTGCTAGTCGGACAGGGGGGGCCAAAAACATTCAGTACTTC. It translates to CSASRTGGAKNIQYF.

To note about this clone: One junction end disagrees with the germline gene, perhaps due to a read error. The CDR3 DNA is TGTGCCAGCAGCCACCGGGACTTTCACGGCGGGGCCTTC. It encodes CASSHRDFHGGAF. The chain has TRBV7-2 and TRBJ1-2; D possibly corresponds to TRBD1 (5 bases). CDR3 length: 13 residues. Looked up from germline, CDR1 is SGHTA and CDR2 is FQGNSA.